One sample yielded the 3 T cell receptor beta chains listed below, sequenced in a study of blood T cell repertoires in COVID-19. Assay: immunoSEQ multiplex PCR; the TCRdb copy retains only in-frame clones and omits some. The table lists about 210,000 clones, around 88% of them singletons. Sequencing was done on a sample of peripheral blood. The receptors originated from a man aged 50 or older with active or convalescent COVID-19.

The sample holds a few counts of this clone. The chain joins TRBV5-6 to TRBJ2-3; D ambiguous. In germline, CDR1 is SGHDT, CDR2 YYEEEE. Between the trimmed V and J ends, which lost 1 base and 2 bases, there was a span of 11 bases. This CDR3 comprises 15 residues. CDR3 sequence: CASSLNKLYTDTQYF. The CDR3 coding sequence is TGTGCCAGCAGCTTGAATAAACTTTACACAGATACGCAGTATTTT.

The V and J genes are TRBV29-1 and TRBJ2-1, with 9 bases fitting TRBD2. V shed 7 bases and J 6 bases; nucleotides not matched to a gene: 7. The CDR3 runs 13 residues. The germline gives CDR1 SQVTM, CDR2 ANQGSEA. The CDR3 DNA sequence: TGCAGCGCCCGGACTAGCGACAGCAATGAGCAGTTCTTC. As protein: CSARTSDSNEQFF.

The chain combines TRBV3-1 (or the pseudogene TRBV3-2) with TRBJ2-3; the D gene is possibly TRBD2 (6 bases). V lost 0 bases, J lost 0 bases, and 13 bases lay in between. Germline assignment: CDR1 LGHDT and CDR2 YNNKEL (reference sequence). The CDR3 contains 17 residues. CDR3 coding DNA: TGTGCCAGCAGCCAAGAATTCGGCGGGACTAGCACAGATACGCAGTATTTT. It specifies CASSQEFGGTSTDTQYF.